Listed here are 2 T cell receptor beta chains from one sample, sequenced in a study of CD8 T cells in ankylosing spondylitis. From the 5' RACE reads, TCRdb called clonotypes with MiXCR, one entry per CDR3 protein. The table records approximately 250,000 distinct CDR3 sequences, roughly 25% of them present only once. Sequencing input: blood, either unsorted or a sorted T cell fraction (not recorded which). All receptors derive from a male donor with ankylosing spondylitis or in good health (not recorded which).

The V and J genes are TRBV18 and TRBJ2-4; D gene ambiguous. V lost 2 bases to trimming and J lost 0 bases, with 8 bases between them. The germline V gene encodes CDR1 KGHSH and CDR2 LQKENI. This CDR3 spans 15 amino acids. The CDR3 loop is CASSPWGLAKNIQYF. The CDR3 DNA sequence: TGTGCCAGCTCACCATGGGGATTAGCCAAAAACATTCAGTACTTC.

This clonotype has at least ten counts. The CDR3 sequence: CSGGQAAYNEQFF. The CDR3 bases are TGCAGCGGGGGACAGGCCGCTTACAATGAGCAGTTCTTC. The V call is TRBV29-1, the J call TRBJ2-1, with 8 bases that match TRBD1. V lost 7 bases and J lost 4; bases outside the gene matches: 6. The CDR3 is 13 residues long. The V gene's germline CDR1 is SQVTM and CDR2 ANQGSEA.